A selection of T cell receptor beta chains follows, all from one sample in a study of blood T cell repertoires in COVID-19. TCRdb's copy holds only in-frame clones and misses some; the assay was immunoSEQ multiplex PCR. The sample consists of some 200,000 clones, around 95% of them appearing once. Sequenced input: peripheral blood. These receptors all come from a man aged 30 to 39 with COVID-19, enrolled during active disease. CDR3s leave out the opening cysteine and the closing phenylalanine or tryptophan. A D gene is named only where the DNA matches it firmly.

NA TRBJ2-1 TRBV11-2 ASSFAGRMNEQF
NA TRBJ1-1 TRBV19 ASTGLGDTEAF
NA TRBJ2-7 TRBV3-1/TRBV3-2 ASGDYEQY
NA TRBJ1-5 TRBV7-9 ASSLNVGPNQPQH
TRBD2 TRBJ2-3 TRBV6-5 ASTPSGGADTQY
TRBD2 TRBJ2-2 TRBV30 AWSARTSGGADTGELF
TRBD1 TRBJ2-5 TRBV15 ATSREQGAQETQY
TRBD1 TRBJ1-2 TRBV18 ASSQQGAVSYGYT
NA TRBJ1-1 TRBV6-5 ASSRRENTEAF
NA TRBJ1-6 TRBV5-6 ASSLQGNNSPLH
NA TRBJ2-2 TRBV11-3 ASSSGQNTGELF
TRBD2 TRBJ2-5 TRBV10-3 AISFTGTRGETQY
TRBD1 TRBJ1-1 TRBV13 ASSLEAGGNTEAF
TRBD1 TRBJ1-2 TRBV2 ASSRGQGGYGYT
NA TRBJ2-4 TRBV5-4 ASSFEGAVAKNIQY
NA TRBJ1-3 TRBV13 ASSPGHSGNTIY
NA TRBJ2-1 TRBV7-9 ASSFMWSGEQF
TRBD2 TRBJ2-7 TRBV6-2/TRBV6-3 ASSSSGGTYEQY
TRBD2 TRBJ2-3 TRBV9 ASSVALAGTDTQY
TRBD2 TRBJ2-1 TRBV4-2 ASSPGGSYNEQF
NA TRBJ1-6 TRBV27 ASSLSTVSNSPLH
TRBD1 TRBJ1-5 TRBV29-1 SVEGDRGLRSQPQH
NA TRBJ1-6 TRBV15 ATSRDGMLRSPLH
TRBD1 TRBJ1-5 TRBV19 ASSISDRGGAQH
NA TRBJ2-3 TRBV4-1 ASSQAGAPLDTQY
TRBD1 TRBJ2-7 TRBV28 ASRGTGGPYEQY
TRBD1 TRBJ1-4 TRBV18 ASSPFGQGTTTNEKLF
TRBD1 TRBJ2-3 TRBV10-1 ASSGTGPEDTQY
NA TRBJ1-2 TRBV12-3/TRBV12-4 ASSSGIYGYT
NA TRBJ2-2 TRBV27 ASSLIANTGELF
NA TRBJ2-5 TRBV2 ASSEGLAETQY
NA TRBJ2-7 TRBV30 AWSRQSSYEQY
NA TRBJ1-1 TRBV27 ASSLSRNTEAF
TRBD2 TRBJ2-3 TRBV9 ASSGSAGGPQNTQY
NA TRBJ2-3 TRBV11-3 ASSAGEDTQY
NA TRBJ1-6 TRBV19 ASSIDRQLKNSPLH
NA TRBJ1-1 TRBV4-1 ASSQDWRENTEAF
NA TRBJ1-3 TRBV6-5 ASRAIGSGNTIY
TRBD1 TRBJ1-1 TRBV12-3/TRBV12-4 ASSSTGVGEAF
TRBD1 TRBJ2-1 TRBV11-2 ASSFGTGGYNEQF
NA TRBJ1-1 TRBV12-3/TRBV12-4 ASSFQGWEAF
NA TRBJ1-1 TRBV19 ASSIGGPNTEAF
NA TRBJ1-5 TRBV9 ASSLTDSNQPQH
TRBD1 TRBJ1-1 TRBV29-1 SAGTGTNTEAF
NA TRBJ2-7 TRBV5-1 AALRVSLYEQY